Below are 15 T cell receptor beta chains sequenced from a single sample in a study of PD-1 blockade in classical Hodgkin lymphoma. The method was immunoSEQ multiplex PCR; TCRdb's version includes in-frame clones alone and lacks a portion of them. The sample contains around 90,000 clones, roughly 78% of which appear only once. Indicated time point: cycle 4 day 1 (C4D1), after about 6 weeks of nivolumab. All the patients suffered relapse after autologous stem cell transplantation, and brentuximab vedotin exposure differed. The input for sequencing was peripheral blood mononuclear cells (PBMCs), taken before the fourth cycle of nivolumab. The receptors were gathered from a human donor with classical Hodgkin lymphoma.

The rearrangement uses TRBV7-3 and TRBJ2-1; TRBD2 matches at 10 bases. V shed 1 base and J 8 bases; nucleotides not matched to a gene: 2. This CDR3 region has 14 residues. Germline V gene data show CDR1 as SGHTA and CDR2 as FQGTGA. CDR3 sequence (DNA): TGTGCCAGCAGCTTAAGGGGGACTAGCGATGAGCAGTTCTTC. Protein sequence: CASSLRGTSDEQFF.

The chain has TRBV7-9 and TRBJ2-1; no clear D gene. The CDR3 is made up of 11 amino acids. V was cut by 2 bases and J by 10 bases, with 6 bases left in between. Germline CDR1 and CDR2: SEHNR and FQNEAQ (reference sequence). This CDR3 reads CASSLYREQFF. The CDR3 DNA follows: TGTGCCAGCAGCTTATATCGCGAGCAGTTCTTC.

This clone has just a few counts. The gene calls are TRBV7-9 and TRBJ1-1; D is unclear. Trimming removed 3 bases from V and 0 bases from J, with 8 bases in between. The CDR3 is made up of 14 amino acids. Germline V lookup: CDR1 SEHNR, CDR2 FQNEAQ (reference sequence). This CDR3 reads CASSLGRMNTEAFF. DNA of the CDR3: TGTGCCAGCAGCTTGGGTAGGATGAACACTGAAGCTTTCTTT.

The rearrangement links TRBV7-2 to TRBJ1-1; the D gene is possibly TRBD1 (6 bases). Looked up from germline, CDR1 is SGHTA and CDR2 is FQGNSA. The CDR3 loop spans 13 amino acids. Trimming took off 9 bases at V and 0 bases at J, with 11 bases between the two ends. The CDR3 nucleotides are TGTGCCAGTCGGGGACATCTGAACACTGAAGCTTTCTTT. Encoded protein: CASRGHLNTEAFF.

This rearrangement joins TRBV6-1 to TRBJ2-2; TRBD1 or TRBD2 may be the D gene (5 bases each). This CDR3 has 18 residues. The V end was cut by 0 bases, the J end by 3 bases, with 17 bases between. Germline CDR1 MNHNS, CDR2 SASEGT. The CDR3 protein is CASSEATGTGWDTGELFF. The DNA of the CDR3 is TGTGCCAGCAGTGAAGCCACTGGGACCGGCTGGGACACCGGGGAGCTGTTTTTT.

This clone showed up many times. V usage is TRBV6-5 and J usage is TRBJ2-7, with D unresolved. The V end was cut by 7 bases, the J end by 5 bases, with 21 bases between. This CDR3 is built from 15 residues. The germline gives CDR1 MNHEY, CDR2 SVGAGI. Written as DNA, the CDR3 is TGTGCCAGCACCCCCCGCGCAGGATCGGGTAACGAGCAGTACTTC. This translates into CASTPRAGSGNEQYF.

The CDR3 bases are TGTGCCAGCAGTGAGGGGGCCTACGAGCAGTACTTC. As protein: CASSEGAYEQYF. This chain joins TRBV25-1 and TRBJ2-7; either TRBD1 or TRBD2 may supply D (5 bases each). CDR1 and CDR2 (germline): MGHDK, SYGVNS. The CDR3 sequence is 12 residues long. Trimming removed 3 bases at V and 2 bases at J, with 5 bases between.

The rearrangement links TRBV7-2 to TRBJ1-3, with unresolved D. This CDR3 comprises 16 residues. The germline V gene has CDR1 SGHTA and CDR2 FQGNSA. The V and J ends lost 5 bases and 0 bases respectively, with 14 bases between them. This CDR3 reads CASSPPRAHSGNTIYF. As DNA, the CDR3 is TGTGCCAGCAGCCCACCCCGGGCTCACTCTGGAAACACCATATATTTT. Combining the CDR3 with reference TRBV7-2 and TRBJ1-3 gives the whole variable domain GAGVSQSPSNKVTEKGKDVELRCDPISGHTALYWYRQSLGQGLEFLIYFQGNSAPDKSGLPSDRFSAERTGGSVSTLTIQRTQQEDSAVYLCASSPPRAHSGNTIYFGEGSWLTVV.

This clone was seen only once. The chain combines TRBV4-1 with TRBJ1-2; TRBD1 aligns across 8 bases. V lost 3 bases to trimming and J lost 5 bases; unmatched junction nucleotides: 5. Germline V gene data show CDR1 as MGHRA and CDR2 as YSYEKL. The CDR3 consists of 14 residues. CDR3 region: CASSQGGQAYGYTF. CDR3 nucleotide sequence: TGCGCCAGCAGCCAGGGGGGACAGGCTTATGGCTACACCTTC.

The rearrangement joins TRBV7-6 to TRBJ2-1, with 15 bases aligning to TRBD2. The ends lost 5 bases at V and 7 bases at J; junction bases unmatched: 3. This CDR3 has 15 residues. In germline, CDR1 is SGHVS, CDR2 FNYEAQ. The CDR3 here is CASSRTSGRANEQFF. CDR3 nucleotide sequence: TGTGCCAGCAGCAGGACTAGCGGGAGGGCAAATGAGCAGTTCTTC.

This clone was counted a single time. CDR3 residues: CASSVEGTGINTIYF. The CDR3, as DNA: TGTGCCAGCAGCGTAGAGGGGACAGGGATAAACACCATATATTTT. V usage is TRBV9 and J usage is TRBJ1-3; TRBD1 aligns across 9 bases. The CDR3 spans 15 residues. The trim removed 0 bases at V and 6 bases at J, leaving 4 bases unmatched. Germline V gene data show CDR1 as SGDLS and CDR2 as YYNGEE.

This clone was recorded once. The chain has TRBV6-5 and TRBJ2-7; D unresolved. The length of the CDR3 is 13 residues. Germline V gene lookup returns CDR1 MNHEY and CDR2 SVGAGI. The V gene lost 2 bases and the J gene lost 3 bases, with 8 bases spanning the gap. The chain's CDR3 is CASSYPPNYEQYF. The CDR3, as DNA: TGTGCCAGCAGTTACCCACCGAACTACGAGCAGTACTTC.

V gene TRBV29-1 combines with J gene TRBJ1-2; D unresolved. This CDR3 contains 12 residues. V lost 4 bases to trimming and J lost 3 bases, with 9 bases between them. Per the germline V gene, CDR1 is SQVTM and CDR2 is ANQGSEA. The CDR3 region is CSVGLQDYGYTF. In DNA, the CDR3 is TGCAGCGTTGGGTTGCAGGACTATGGCTACACCTTC.

In its sample, this clone was seen a few times. V is TRBV7-9 and J is TRBJ2-7, with 12 bases aligning to TRBD2. J was trimmed by 3 bases and V by 4 bases; bases with no gene match: 1. In germline, CDR1 is SEHNR, CDR2 FQNEAQ (reference sequence). This CDR3 is built from 14 residues. As DNA, the CDR3 is TGTGCCAGCAGCTCACTAGCGGGGGGCTACGAGCAGTACTTC. It encodes CASSSLAGGYEQYF.

The V gene is TRBV27, the J gene TRBJ2-5; D remains unclear. The germline CDR1 and CDR2 sequences are MNHEY and SMNVEV (reference sequence). V was pared by 1 base and J by 5 bases, with 8 bases between. CDR3 length equals 13 residues. The CDR3 DNA follows: TGTGCCAGCAGTTTATATGTAGGGGAGACCCAGTACTTC. It specifies CASSLYVGETQYF.